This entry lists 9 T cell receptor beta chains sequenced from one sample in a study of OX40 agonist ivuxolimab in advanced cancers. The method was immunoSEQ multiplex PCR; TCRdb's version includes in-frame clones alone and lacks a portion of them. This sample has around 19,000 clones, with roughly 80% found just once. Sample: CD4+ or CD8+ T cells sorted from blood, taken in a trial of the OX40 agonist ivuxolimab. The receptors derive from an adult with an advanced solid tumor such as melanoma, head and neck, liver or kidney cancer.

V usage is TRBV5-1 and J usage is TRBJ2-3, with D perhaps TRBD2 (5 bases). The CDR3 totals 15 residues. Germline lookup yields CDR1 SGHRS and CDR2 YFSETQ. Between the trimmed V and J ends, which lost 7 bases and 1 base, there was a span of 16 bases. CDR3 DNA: TGCGCCAGCTTCCCCGGGATCTGGGGCACAGATACGCAGTATTTT. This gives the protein CASFPGIWGTDTQYF.

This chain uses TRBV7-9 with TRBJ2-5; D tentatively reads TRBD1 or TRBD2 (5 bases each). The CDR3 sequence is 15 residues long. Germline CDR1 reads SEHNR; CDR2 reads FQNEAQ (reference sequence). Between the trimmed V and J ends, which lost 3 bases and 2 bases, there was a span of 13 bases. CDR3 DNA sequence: TGTGCCAGCAGCTTGGACGGGACGCTACAAGAGACCCAGTACTTC. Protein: CASSLDGTLQETQYF. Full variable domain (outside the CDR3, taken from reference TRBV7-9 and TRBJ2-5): DTGVSQNPRHKITKRGQNVTFRCDPISEHNRLYWYRQTLGQGPEFLTYFQNEAQLEKSRLLSDRFSAERPKGSFSTLEIQRTEQGDSAMYLCASSLDGTLQETQYFGPGTRLLVL.

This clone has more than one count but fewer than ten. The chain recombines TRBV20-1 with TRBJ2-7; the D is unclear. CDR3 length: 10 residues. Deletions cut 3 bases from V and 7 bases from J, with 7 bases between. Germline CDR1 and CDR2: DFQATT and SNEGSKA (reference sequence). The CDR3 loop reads CSASNREQYF. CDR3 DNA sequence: TGCAGTGCTAGTAACCGAGAGCAGTACTTC.

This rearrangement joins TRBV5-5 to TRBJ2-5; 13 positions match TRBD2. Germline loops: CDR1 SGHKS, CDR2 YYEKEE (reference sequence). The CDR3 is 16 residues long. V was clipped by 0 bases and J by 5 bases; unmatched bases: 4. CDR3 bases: TGTGCCAGCAGCTTGGAACTAGCGGGGGGGCGTGAGACCCAGTACTTC. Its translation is CASSLELAGGRETQYF.

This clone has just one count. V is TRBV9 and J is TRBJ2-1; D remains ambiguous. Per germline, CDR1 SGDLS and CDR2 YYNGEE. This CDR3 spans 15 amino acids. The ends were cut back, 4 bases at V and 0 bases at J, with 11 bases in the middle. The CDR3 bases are TGTGCCAGCAGCCCTGCGAAGGCCTCCTACAATGAGCAGTTCTTC. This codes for CASSPAKASYNEQFF.

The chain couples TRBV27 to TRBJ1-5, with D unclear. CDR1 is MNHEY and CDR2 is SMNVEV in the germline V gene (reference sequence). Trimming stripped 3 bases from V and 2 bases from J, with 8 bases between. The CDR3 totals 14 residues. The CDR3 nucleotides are TGTGCCAGCAGTTTCACCGGGGGCAATCAGCCCCAGCATTTT. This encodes CASSFTGGNQPQHF.

The CDR3 nucleotides are TGTGCCAGCAGCTTGGGGTTAGCGGTCGCCTACAATGAGCAGTTCTTC. The encoded protein is CASSLGLAVAYNEQFF. V and J are TRBV7-2 and TRBJ2-1, with D possibly matching TRBD2 (6 bases). The length of the CDR3 is 16 residues. V lost 3 bases, J lost 2 bases, and 14 bases lay in between. Germline loops: CDR1 SGHTA, CDR2 FQGNSA.

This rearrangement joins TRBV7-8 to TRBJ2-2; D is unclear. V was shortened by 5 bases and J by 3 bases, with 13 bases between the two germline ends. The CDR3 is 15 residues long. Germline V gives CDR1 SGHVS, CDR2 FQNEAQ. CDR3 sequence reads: CASSGVGPDTGELFF. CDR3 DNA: TGTGCCAGCAGCGGGGTGGGCCCCGACACCGGGGAGCTGTTTTTT.

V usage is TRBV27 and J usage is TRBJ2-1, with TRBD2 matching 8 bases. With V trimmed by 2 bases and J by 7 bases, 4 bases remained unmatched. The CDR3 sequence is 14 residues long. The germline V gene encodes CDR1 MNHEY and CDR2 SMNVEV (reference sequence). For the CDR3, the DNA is TGTGCCAGCAGTTTAGCGGGAGGAGGGAATGAGCAGTTCTTC. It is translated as CASSLAGGGNEQFF.